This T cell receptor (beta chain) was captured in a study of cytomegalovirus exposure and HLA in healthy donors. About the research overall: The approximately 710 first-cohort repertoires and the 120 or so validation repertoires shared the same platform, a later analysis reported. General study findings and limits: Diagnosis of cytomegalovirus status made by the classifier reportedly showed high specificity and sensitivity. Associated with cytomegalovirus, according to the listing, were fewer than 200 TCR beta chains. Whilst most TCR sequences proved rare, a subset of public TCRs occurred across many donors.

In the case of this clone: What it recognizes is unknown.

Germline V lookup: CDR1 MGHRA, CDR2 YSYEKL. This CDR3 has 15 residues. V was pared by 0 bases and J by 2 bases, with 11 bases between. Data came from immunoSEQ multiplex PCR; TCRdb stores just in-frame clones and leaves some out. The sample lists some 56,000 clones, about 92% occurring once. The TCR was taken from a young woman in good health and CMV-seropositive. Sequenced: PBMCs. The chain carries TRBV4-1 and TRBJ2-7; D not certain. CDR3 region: CASSQDAASTYEQYF. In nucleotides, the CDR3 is TGCGCCAGCAGCCAAGATGCGGCGAGCACCTACGAGCAGTACTTC.